The following is a T cell receptor (beta chain) sequence with its context. This sample is part of a study of identical twins. Germline V gene lookup returns CDR1 MDHEN and CDR2 SYDVKM. The V end was cut by 10 bases, the J end by 12 bases, with 19 bases between. CDR3 length: 12 residues. TCRdb recomputed calls from the 5' RACE reads with MiXCR, one row per CDR3 protein. The sample yields around 490,000 distinct CDR3 sequences, roughly an eighth seen once. These data were also reused for a study on yellow fever vaccine responses in identical twins.

The receptor comes from a woman between 18 and 29 years old in good health. V and J are TRBV28 and TRBJ1-5, with a tentative D call TRBD1 (5 bases). The sequenced material came from CD4+ T cells sorted from blood. Written as DNA, the CDR3 is TGTGCCACCTTATCGTCCCAGGGCCTCCAGCATTTT. Translated, it gives CATLSSQGLQHF.